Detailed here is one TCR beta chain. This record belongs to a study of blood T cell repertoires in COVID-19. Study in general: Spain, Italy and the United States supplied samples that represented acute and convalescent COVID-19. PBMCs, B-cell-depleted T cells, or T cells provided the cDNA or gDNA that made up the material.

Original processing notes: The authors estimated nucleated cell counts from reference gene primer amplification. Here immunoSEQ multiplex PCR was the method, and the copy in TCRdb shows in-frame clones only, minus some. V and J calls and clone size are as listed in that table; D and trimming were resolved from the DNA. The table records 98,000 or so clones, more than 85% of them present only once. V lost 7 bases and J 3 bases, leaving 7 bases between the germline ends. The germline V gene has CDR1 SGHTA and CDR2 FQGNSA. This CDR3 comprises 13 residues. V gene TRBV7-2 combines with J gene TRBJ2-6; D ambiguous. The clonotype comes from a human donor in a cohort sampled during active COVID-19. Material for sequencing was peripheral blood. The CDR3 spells CASTTYGANVLTF. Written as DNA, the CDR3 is TGTGCCAGCACTACGTATGGGGCCAACGTCCTGACTTTC.